This T cell receptor beta chain was captured in a study of CD8 T cells in Susac syndrome. CDR3 length: 13 residues. Trimming removed 3 bases from V and 7 bases from J, with 13 bases in between. Germline V gene lookup returns CDR1 MNHEY and CDR2 SMNVEV (reference sequence). RNA in amounts of roughly 0.5 to 1 ug was reverse transcribed with random hexamers. Coverage of TCR beta CDR3 amplification by immunoSEQ multiplex PCR extended to 54 Vbeta and 13 Jbeta. MiXCR was run by TCRdb on the immunoSEQ multiplex PCR reads, yielding one entry per CDR3 protein. The data contain approximately 100,000 distinct CDR3 sequences, approximately 94% of them singletons. From blood CD8+ and CD4+ T cells, the TCR beta chain was sequenced.

The sequenced sample was CD8+ T cells from PBMCs. The chain combines TRBV27 with TRBJ2-7, with D uncertain. This clonotype was obtained from a human donor with Susac syndrome. The CDR3 DNA follows: TGTGCCAGCAGTTTTAGCAGGACGCTTGAGCAGTACTTC. This encodes CASSFSRTLEQYF.